These 6 T cell receptor beta chains were all obtained from the same sample, sequenced in a study of radiotherapy plus CTLA-4 blockade in lung cancer. Libraries were prepared by immunoSEQ multiplex PCR; TCRdb keeps only in-frame clonotypes and omits some of them. Among approximately 90,000 clones listed, approximately 83% were seen once. This material consisted of peripheral blood, taken from a patient treated with radiotherapy plus ipilimumab. Receptor source: a human donor with non-small cell lung cancer who had stable disease on radiotherapy plus ipilimumab.

The rearrangement uses TRBV28 and TRBJ1-1; D not certain. V shed 5 bases and J shed 0 bases, with 10 bases lying between them. CDR1 and CDR2 from the germline V gene are MDHEN and SYDVKM. CDR3 length: 14 amino acids. This chain's CDR3 is CASSKGGLNTEAFF. The CDR3 DNA sequence: TGTGCCAGCAGTAAGGGCGGCTTGAACACTGAAGCTTTCTTT.

This clone was observed a few times. This rearrangement joins TRBV4-1 to TRBJ2-7, with a weak D call TRBD2 (6 bases). CDR1 and CDR2 from the germline V gene are MGHRA and YSYEKL. V dropped 3 bases and J dropped 2 bases, with 17 bases sitting between them. The CDR3 is 16 residues long. CDR3 sequence: CASSHQVASATYEQYF. CDR3 DNA sequence: TGCGCCAGCAGCCATCAAGTGGCTAGCGCTACCTACGAGCAGTACTTC.

The V gene is TRBV28, the J gene TRBJ2-1; 14 nucleotides line up with TRBD2. The V gene end was trimmed by 2 bases and the J gene end by 8 bases; junction bases not matched to a gene: 8. This CDR3 has 17 residues. Per germline, CDR1 MDHEN and CDR2 SYDVKM. The CDR3 loop is CASSLGTGLAGAHEQFF. The CDR3 bases are TGTGCCAGCAGTTTAGGAACGGGACTAGCGGGAGCCCATGAGCAGTTCTTC.

This clone was seen just once. V gene TRBV5-1 combines with J gene TRBJ2-1; TRBD2 matches at 9 bases. J was trimmed by 8 bases and V by 0 bases; bases with no gene match: 9. The CDR3 has 16 amino acids. Germline loops: CDR1 SGHRS, CDR2 YFSETQ. CDR3 sequence reads: CASSLAGTSSLDEQFF. The DNA for the CDR3 is TGCGCCAGCAGCTTGGCCGGGACTAGCAGCCTAGATGAGCAGTTCTTC.

The chain couples TRBV6-1 to TRBJ2-7, with D perhaps matching TRBD2 (6 bases). Germline V gene sequence: CDR1 MNHNS, CDR2 SASEGT. This CDR3 has 15 residues. Trimming pared 3 bases from V and 0 bases from J, leaving 12 bases between. The CDR3 reads CASSERRGSSYEQYF. CDR3 in DNA: TGTGCCAGCAGTGAGAGGCGGGGTAGCTCCTACGAGCAGTACTTC.

The J gene is TRBJ1-2, the V gene TRBV11-2; D call uncertain. This CDR3 spans 12 amino acids. Trimming cost V 1 base and J 8 bases, with 8 bases left between them. From germline, CDR1 is SGHAT and CDR2 FQNNGV. The DNA for the CDR3 is TGTGCCAGCAGCTTAGTGGGGTTAGGCTACACCTTC. This codes for CASSLVGLGYTF.